The 16 T cell receptor beta chains below were found in one sample sequenced in a study of blood T cells in healthy people across ages. A second PCR of 7 to 11 cycles used a sample-barcoded 5' primer and a J-beta primer mix. TCRdb itself ran the 5' RACE reads through MiXCR, one entry per CDR3 protein. The data hold about 810,000 distinct CDR3 sequences, with about 36% observed a single time. The specimen sequenced was blood. The receptors shown here come from a man in his late teens or twenties in good health.

In its sample, this clonotype was seen a few times. The rearrangement links TRBV7-2 to TRBJ2-1; 8 bases fit TRBD1. Germline V gives CDR1 SGHTA, CDR2 FQGNSA. V lost 5 bases to trimming and J lost 5 bases; unmatched junction nucleotides: 14. The CDR3 loop spans 17 amino acids. This CDR3 reads CASSPYPGTGLNNEQFF. DNA for the CDR3: TGTGCCAGCAGCCCCTATCCAGGGACAGGATTAAACAATGAGCAGTTCTTC.

The chain carries TRBV21-1 and TRBJ2-2; the DNA was not used to check the table's D call, TRBD2. TRBV21-1 is a documented pseudogene. The CDR3 length is 19 residues. CDR3 sequence (DNA): TGTGCCAGCAGCATCAGGGGCGGGCCGGGAGGTCGGAACGCGGGGGAGCTGTTTTTT. Amino acid sequence: CASSIRGGPGGRNAGELFF.

The sample holds many counts of this clonotype. The V gene is TRBV4-1, the J gene TRBJ1-2, with D hard to call. The CDR3 extends over 14 amino acids. Trimming removed 1 base at V and 2 bases at J, with 8 bases between. Germline V gene lookup returns CDR1 MGHRA and CDR2 YSYEKL. The CDR3: CASSQAAKNYGYTF. The CDR3 DNA reads as TGCGCCAGCAGCCAAGCGGCAAAAAACTATGGCTACACCTTC.

This clonotype has just a few counts. This rearrangement joins TRBV20-1 to TRBJ1-2, with no clear D. CDR1 DFQATT and CDR2 SNEGSKA come from the germline V gene (reference sequence). CDR3 length: 15 amino acids. V shed 0 bases and J shed 4 bases, with 15 bases lying between them. Here the CDR3 reads CSARDPGQAPYGYTF. In DNA, the CDR3 is TGCAGTGCTAGAGATCCCGGGCAGGCCCCCTATGGCTACACCTTC.

Comment on this clonotype: The junction departs from the called germline gene at one end, perhaps through a read error. The chain recombines TRBV6-2 or TRBV6-3 with TRBJ1-1, with D maybe TRBD1 (6 bases). This CDR3 has 17 amino acids. Germline CDR1 and CDR2: MNHEY and SVGEGT. The CDR3 protein is CAGSPPGRGLMNTEAFF. DNA for the CDR3: TGTGCCGGCAGTCCCCCAGGCAGGGGACTCATGAACACTGAAGCTTTCTTT.

This clonotype occurred a few times. The chain carries TRBV4-2 and TRBJ2-7, with 7 positions matching TRBD2. The CDR3 sequence is 16 residues long. Germline loops: CDR1 LGHNA, CDR2 YNFKEQ. Germline trimming cut 4 bases from V and 7 bases from J; bases unmatched to any gene: 16. As DNA, the CDR3 is TGTGCCAGCAGCCGGTCGCTAGCGGAGGAGGGAAATGAGCAGTACTTC. It encodes CASSRSLAEEGNEQYF.

This sequence joins TRBV6-5 and TRBJ1-1; a possible D gene is TRBD1 (5 bases). CDR1 and CDR2 from the germline V gene are MNHEY and SVGAGI. The CDR3 consists of 16 residues. Trimming left V 4 bases short and J 2 bases short, with 17 bases between. CDR3 bases: TGTGCCAGCAGTTCCGGACTCCTCCGGGGCAACACTGAAGCTTTCTTT. Its protein product is CASSSGLLRGNTEAFF.

This clonotype was seen a few times. This chain links TRBV27 with TRBJ2-4; 9 positions match TRBD1. CDR1 is MNHEY, CDR2 SMNVEV, per germline (reference sequence). The CDR3 extends over 13 amino acids. V lost 4 bases, J lost 15 bases, and 10 bases stayed unmatched. Here the CDR3 DNA reads TGTGCCAGCAGTTCGGGACAGGGAACAGTGCTGTACTTC. Translating gives CASSSGQGTVLYF.

About this clonotype: Being one base from a much bigger clone, this may be a read error. The chain has TRBV6-2 or TRBV6-3 and TRBJ2-4; the D is unclear. The J call could be wrong; TRBJ2-7 is a better fit for the DNA end. The CDR3 contains 14 residues. Germline assignment: CDR1 MNHEY and CDR2 SVGEGT. The CDR3 coding sequence is TGTGCCAGCAGTTCGAGTCTAAGGTTCGGCGAGCAGTACTTC. It codes for CASSSSLRFGEQYF.

This chain joins TRBV21-1 and TRBJ2-1; the DNA was not used to check the table's D call, TRBD1. TRBV21-1 counts as a pseudogene. This CDR3 has 17 amino acids. The DNA for the CDR3 is TGTGCCAGCAGCAAAGTATGGAAGGGGACGGGCTACAATGAGCAGTTCTTC. Protein product: CASSKVWKGTGYNEQFF.

This clonotype was detected ten times or more. The gene calls are TRBV20-1 and TRBJ2-1; TRBD2 aligns across 7 bases. Per the germline V gene, CDR1 is DFQATT and CDR2 is SNEGSKA (reference sequence). V dropped 0 bases and J dropped 0; count of bases not matched to a gene: 2. This CDR3 region has 15 residues. CDR3 sequence reads: CSAREASGSYNEQFF. The CDR3 coding sequence is TGCAGTGCTAGAGAGGCTAGCGGCTCCTACAATGAGCAGTTCTTC.

This clonotype was detected only a few times. V is TRBV3-1 and J is TRBJ1-1, with 7 bases fitting TRBD1. V was clipped by 4 bases and J by 6 bases; unmatched bases: 11. Germline lookup yields CDR1 LGHDT and CDR2 YNNKEL (reference sequence). The CDR3 totals 15 residues. CDR3 in amino acids: CASSPRPGQAAEAFF. The CDR3 region has the DNA TGTGCCAGCAGCCCCCGACCTGGACAGGCCGCTGAAGCTTTCTTT.

Note on this clonotype: The junction differs from germline at one of its ends, possibly a read error. This sequence joins TRBV7-3 and TRBJ2-1, with 7 bases matching TRBD1. This CDR3 contains 16 residues. Germline CDR1 SGHTA, CDR2 FQGTGA. The CDR3 DNA reads TGTGCCAGCAGCTTAATAAGGGGACAGAAGTACAATGGGCAGTTCTTC. Amino acid sequence: CASSLIRGQKYNGQFF. Full variable domain (outside the CDR3, taken from reference TRBV7-3 and TRBJ2-1): GAGVSQTPSNKVTEKGKYVELRCDPISGHTALYWYRQSLGQGPEFLIYFQGTGAADDSGLPNDRFFAVRPEGSVSTLKIQRTERGDSAVYLCASSLIRGQKYNGQFFGPGTRLTVL.

The gene calls are TRBV2 and TRBJ1-1; D remains ambiguous. Trimming left V 7 bases short and J 0 bases short, with 15 bases between. Germline V gene lookup returns CDR1 SNHLY and CDR2 FYNNEI. The CDR3 consists of 15 residues. The DNA of the CDR3 is TGTGCCAGCACCCTCGGTAGGAAGATGAACACTGAAGCTTTCTTT. Protein product: CASTLGRKMNTEAFF.

CDR3 nucleotide sequence: TGTGCCAGCAGTGGATACGAAAAACTGTTTTTT. It is translated as CASSGYEKLFF. This sequence joins TRBV6-2 or TRBV6-3 and TRBJ1-4; D ambiguous. This CDR3 comprises 11 residues. Trimming took off 5 bases at V and 8 bases at J, with 6 bases between the two ends. Per germline, CDR1 MNHEY and CDR2 SVGEGT.

This clonotype was observed a handful of times. The genes are TRBV10-3 and TRBJ2-4; D might be TRBD1 (6 bases). Germline V gene lookup returns CDR1 ENHRY and CDR2 SYGVKD. This CDR3 has 14 residues. V dropped 5 bases and J dropped 2 bases, with 10 bases sitting between them. CDR3 in DNA: TGTGCCATCAGTTCAGGGGAGTCCAAAAACATTCAGTACTTC. Translating it yields CAISSGESKNIQYF.